Shown below are 27 T cell receptor beta chains from a single sample sequenced in a study of prognosis after radiotherapy for stage I lung cancer. Amplification of the TCR beta CDR3 (from genomic DNA) was done by two-round multiplex PCR. The use of primers specific to each TRBV and TRBJ gene characterized first-round PCR. Via MiXCR, TCRdb re-called the multiplex PCR reads, giving one row per CDR3 protein. The table includes 20,000 to 25,000 distinct CDR3 sequences, around 36% detected once. Here the sequenced sample was PBMCs, taken before or after stereotactic body radiation therapy (not recorded which). The source of these receptors is a donor of 50 years or more with non-small cell lung cancer.

This clonotype was seen many times. The junction differs from germline at one of its ends, possibly a read error. The chain couples TRBV4-2 to TRBJ2-7, with D possibly being TRBD1 or TRBD2 (5 bases each). The CDR3 spans 14 residues. CDR1 and CDR2 (germline): LGHNA, YNFKEQ. The CDR3 spells CASSQDLGPAVVPF. The CDR3 DNA reads TGTGCCAGCAGCCAAGATCTGGGACCCGCCGTCGTTCCCTTC.

A remark on this clonotype: A read error is possible here, since a much larger clone lies one base away. This chain uses TRBV11-2 with TRBJ2-3, with 9 bases that match TRBD2. CDR3 length: 17 residues. CDR1 is SGHAT and CDR2 is FQNNGV in the germline V gene. CDR3 DNA: TGTGTCAGCAGCCGAGATAGCTCTAGCGGGAACCAAGATACGCAGTATTTT. Its translation: CVSSRDSSSGNQDTQYF.

The rearrangement joins TRBV11-2 to TRBJ1-3; D call uncertain. Germline V gene data show CDR1 as SGHAT and CDR2 as FQNNGV. Trimming took off 0 bases at V and 1 base at J, with 13 bases between the two ends. CDR3 length equals 17 residues. The CDR3 region is CASSLDLGRSSGNTIYF. The CDR3 region has the DNA TGTGCCAGCAGCTTAGATCTAGGGAGATCGTCTGGAAACACCATATATTTT.

This clonotype appeared many times. The CDR3 loop is CASSLGAGGYNEQFF. CDR3 coding DNA: TGTGCCAGCAGCTTAGGAGCGGGAGGGTACAATGAGCAGTTCTTC. The chain combines TRBV11-2 with TRBJ2-1; the match to TRBD2 covers 10 bases. V lost 1 base and J lost 4; bases outside the gene matches: 1. CDR1 is SGHAT, CDR2 FQNNGV, per germline. CDR3 length equals 15 residues.

Ten or more counts support this clonotype. The V call is TRBV15, the J call TRBJ1-1; D is perhaps TRBD1 (5 bases). Germline CDR1 LNHNV, CDR2 YYDKDF (reference sequence). V lost 3 bases to trimming and J lost 0 bases, with 8 bases between them. CDR3 length: 14 residues. CDR3 coding DNA: TGTGCCACCAGCAGGGACAAGATGAACACTGAAGCTTTCTTT. It translates to CATSRDKMNTEAFF.

This clonotype was seen repeatedly, ten times or more. This chain connects TRBV2 to TRBJ1-1, with a possible D match to TRBD1 (5 bases). V was pared by 2 bases and J by 5 bases, with 12 bases between. Germline values: CDR1 SNHLY, CDR2 FYNNEI. The CDR3 has 14 residues. The CDR3 sequence: CASSEWVEGTEAFF. CDR3 sequence (DNA): TGTGCCAGCAGTGAATGGGTTGAGGGGACTGAAGCTTTCTTT.

This clonotype was counted at least ten times. The chain employs TRBV7-3 and TRBJ2-2; 10 nucleotides agree with TRBD1. Germline trimming cut 6 bases from V and 2 bases from J; bases unmatched to any gene: 6. The CDR3 loop spans 16 amino acids. CDR1 and CDR2 from the germline V gene are SGHTA and FQGTGA. The DNA of the CDR3 is TGTGCCAGCAGTTACGGGGACAGGGGCAACACCGGGGAGCTGTTTTTT. Translation gives CASSYGDRGNTGELFF.

This clonotype was detected ten times or more. The chain recombines TRBV7-9 with TRBJ1-2; D not certain. CDR1 SEHNR and CDR2 FQNEAQ come from the germline V gene (reference sequence). This CDR3 has 14 residues. V lost 6 bases and J lost 2, with 13 bases in between. Written as DNA, the CDR3 is TGTGCCAGCAGGTTGGCGACGGGGAACTATGGCTACACCTTC. Translated: CASRLATGNYGYTF.

This chain links TRBV6-2 or TRBV6-3 with TRBJ2-7, with D perhaps TRBD2 (7 bases). This CDR3 has 15 residues. Deletions cut 5 bases from V and 4 bases from J, with 18 bases between. Germline assignment: CDR1 MNHEY and CDR2 SVGEGT. The CDR3 DNA is TGTGCCAGCAGTGAAGAGGGGGGGCTTGGGTACGAGCAGTACTTC. It translates to CASSEEGGLGYEQYF.

This chain connects TRBV20-1 to TRBJ2-3; D might be TRBD2 (6 bases). V gave up 6 bases and J gave up 2 bases, with 18 bases separating them. CDR3 length equals 15 residues. The germline V gene encodes CDR1 DFQATT and CDR2 SNEGSKA (reference sequence). CDR3: CSATGTHGPTDTQYF. The CDR3 nucleotides read TGCAGTGCCACGGGGACTCATGGCCCCACAGATACGCAGTATTTT.

In this sample, this clonotype turned up a few times. This chain uses TRBV5-5 with TRBJ2-2; tentative D call: TRBD2 (5 bases). Per the germline V gene, CDR1 is SGHKS and CDR2 is YYEKEE (reference sequence). This CDR3 has 15 residues. V shed 4 bases and J shed 1 base, with 11 bases lying between them. The CDR3 nucleotides are TGTGCCAGCAGCCCAGGAGGTGGGAACACCGGGGAGCTGTTTTTT. Translating gives CASSPGGGNTGELFF.

This clonotype showed up many times. The rearrangement joins TRBV4-2 to TRBJ2-5; 16 bases fit TRBD2. With 3 bases clipped from V and 4 bases from J, the junction kept 8 bases outside the gene matches. Germline lookup yields CDR1 LGHNA and CDR2 YNFKEQ. The CDR3 has 18 residues. Written as DNA, the CDR3 is TGTGCCAGCAGCCACGGGACTAGCGGGGGGGGGATAGGAGAGACCCAGTACTTC. Protein product: CASSHGTSGGGIGETQYF.

Ten or more counts support this clonotype. The rearrangement uses TRBV18 and TRBJ2-1, with 11 bases aligning to TRBD2. The CDR3 is 14 residues long. J was trimmed by 5 bases and V by 3 bases; bases with no gene match: 0. Per germline, CDR1 KGHSH and CDR2 LQKENI. The CDR3 region has the DNA TGTGCCAGCTCACCGACTAGCGGGAACAATGAGCAGTTCTTC. Its translation: CASSPTSGNNEQFF.

This clonotype was picked up a small number of times. V is TRBV29-1 and J is TRBJ2-3, with D perhaps TRBD2 (5 bases). Trimming shortened V by 4 bases and J by 1 base, and 15 bases separated the two germline ends. The CDR3 length is 15 residues. Germline CDR1 is SQVTM and CDR2 is ANQGSEA. CDR3 sequence: CSVASPLIGTDTQYF. The CDR3 DNA sequence: TGCAGCGTTGCTAGCCCTTTAATCGGCACAGATACGCAGTATTTT.

This clonotype was found many times. This rearrangement joins TRBV19 to TRBJ2-7, with 9 nucleotides matching TRBD2. This CDR3 has 14 residues. After removal of 7 bases from V and 3 bases from J, the junction contained 7 bases not matched to a gene. CDR1 and CDR2 (germline): LNHDA, SQIVND (reference sequence). DNA of the CDR3: TGTGCCAGTACTAGCGGGAACACTTTCTACGAGCAGTACTTC. It is translated as CASTSGNTFYEQYF.

As to this clonotype: Germline and junction disagree at one end, which may indicate a read error. The V and J genes are TRBV9 and TRBJ1-3, with no clear D. Germline V gives CDR1 SGDLS, CDR2 YYNGEE. The CDR3 is 13 residues long. The CDR3 sequence: CANSVGTGNTIYF. CDR3 nucleotide sequence: TGTGCCAACAGCGTAGGTACAGGAAACACCATATATTTT.

The rearrangement links TRBV12-3 or TRBV12-4 to TRBJ1-3; 8 nucleotides match TRBD1. This CDR3 has 16 residues. The V gene end was trimmed by 5 bases and the J gene end by 0 bases; junction bases not matched to a gene: 6. The CDR3 sequence: CASSLYRGNSGNTIYF. The CDR3 nucleotides read TGTGCCAGCAGTCTCTACAGGGGGAACTCTGGAAACACCATATATTTT.

This clonotype was seen at least ten times. The chain has TRBV12-3 or TRBV12-4 and TRBJ2-1, with TRBD2 as a possible D gene (5 bases). The CDR3 sequence is 16 residues long. Between the trimmed V and J ends, which lost 5 bases and 8 bases, there was a span of 22 bases. CDR3 protein: CASSVEWASMAHEQFF. DNA for the CDR3: TGTGCCAGCAGTGTGGAGTGGGCTAGCATGGCCCATGAGCAGTTCTTC.

This clonotype was seen once. The chain combines TRBV19 with TRBJ2-1, with 12 bases matching TRBD2. Trimming cost V 4 bases and J 3 bases; bases outside gene matches: 1. From germline, CDR1 is LNHDA and CDR2 SQIVND (reference sequence). The CDR3 consists of 15 residues. The CDR3 DNA reads TGTGCCAGTAGTAGGACTAGCGGGATCTACAATGAGCAGTTCTTC. It yields the protein CASSRTSGIYNEQFF.

CDR3 nucleotides: TGTGCCAGTAGTATGGTGCCACAGGCGATAGCTTTCTTT. This codes for CASSMVPQAIAFF. The rearrangement links TRBV19 to TRBJ1-1; maybe TRBD1 (5 bases). Germline-derived CDR1 and CDR2 are LNHDA and SQIVND (reference sequence). This CDR3 has 13 amino acids. Deletions cut 3 bases from V and 10 bases from J, with 15 bases between.

This clonotype was recorded at least ten times. The J gene is TRBJ2-7, the V gene TRBV3-1, with 9 bases aligning to TRBD2. The CDR3 runs to 15 residues. Losses at the gene ends were 4 bases for V and 7 bases for J; bases not matched to a gene: 11. The germline gives CDR1 LGHDT, CDR2 YNNKEL (reference sequence). The CDR3 nucleotides are TGTGCCAGCAGCCTCCTTAGCGGGAGCCCGGGAGAGCAGTACTTC. Residues: CASSLLSGSPGEQYF.

The V call is TRBV27, the J call TRBJ2-7; maybe TRBD1 (6 bases). Trimming removed 5 bases from V and 4 bases from J, with 15 bases in between. This CDR3 is built from 14 residues. Looked up from germline, CDR1 is MNHEY and CDR2 is SMNVEV (reference sequence). The CDR3 loop reads CASSLAGTHYEQYF. Here the CDR3 DNA reads TGTGCCAGCAGTCTGGCCGGGACACATTACGAGCAGTACTTC.

This clonotype was picked up many times. The V gene is TRBV7-6, the J gene TRBJ2-7; D call uncertain. V shed 6 bases and J shed 5 bases, with 14 bases lying between them. Germline CDR1 SGHVS, CDR2 FNYEAQ. The CDR3 length is 13 residues. The DNA of the CDR3 is TGTGCCAGCAGTGGTGGAGAAGGCGACGAGCAGTACTTC. Its translation: CASSGGEGDEQYF.

This clonotype was seen ten or more times. The chain combines TRBV14 with TRBJ2-1; D might be TRBD2 (6 bases). Trimming left V 4 bases short and J 4 bases short, with 8 bases between. This CDR3 is built from 13 residues. CDR1 and CDR2 from the germline V gene are SGHDN and FVKESK. CDR3 sequence: CASSRGVYNEQFF. CDR3 coding DNA: TGTGCCAGCAGCCGGGGGGTATACAATGAGCAGTTCTTC.

Concerning this clonotype itself: A far larger clone lies a single base away; this is likely a read error. This sequence joins TRBV12-3 or TRBV12-4 and TRBJ2-4; tentatively, D is TRBD1 or TRBD2 (5 bases each). The J call may be incorrect, as the DNA end agrees better with TRBJ2-7. The CDR3 consists of 12 residues. CDR3 sequence (DNA): TGTGCCAGCTGGGACCAAACCTACGAGCAGTACTTC. It specifies CASWDQTYEQYF.

Turning to this clonotype: The junction departs from germline at one end; a sequencing error may be responsible. The chain combines TRBV7-9 with TRBJ2-3; D is tentatively TRBD1 or TRBD2 (5 bases each). The CDR3 is 15 amino acids. The germline gives CDR1 SEHNR, CDR2 FQNEAQ (reference sequence). DNA of the CDR3: TGTGCCAGTAGCTTGGGGGTAGGGGTTACAGATACGCAGTATTTT. Translating gives CASSLGVGVTDTQYF.

Ten or more counts support this clonotype. This rearrangement joins TRBV18 to TRBJ1-1, with 7 bases aligning to TRBD1. J was trimmed by 1 base and V by 3 bases; bases with no gene match: 5. CDR1 is KGHSH and CDR2 is LQKENI in the germline V gene. CDR3 length: 15 residues. CDR3 loop: CASSPTQGQNTEAFF. The CDR3 nucleotides are TGTGCCAGCTCACCGACACAGGGGCAGAACACTGAAGCTTTCTTT. Full variable domain (rest looked up from reference TRBV18 and TRBJ1-1): NAGVMQNPRHLVRRRGQEARLRCSPMKGHSHVYWYRQLPEEGLKFMVYLQKENIIDESGMPKERFSAEFPKEGPSILRIQQVVRGDSAAYFCASSPTQGQNTEAFFGQGTRLTVV.